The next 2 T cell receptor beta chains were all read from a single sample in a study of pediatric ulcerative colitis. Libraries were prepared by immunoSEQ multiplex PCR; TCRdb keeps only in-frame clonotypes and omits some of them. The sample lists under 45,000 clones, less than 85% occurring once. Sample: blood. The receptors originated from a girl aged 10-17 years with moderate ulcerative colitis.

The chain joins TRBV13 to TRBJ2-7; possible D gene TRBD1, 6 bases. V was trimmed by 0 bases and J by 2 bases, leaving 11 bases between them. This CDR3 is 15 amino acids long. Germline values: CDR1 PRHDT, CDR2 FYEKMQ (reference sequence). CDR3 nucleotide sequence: TGTGCCAGCAGCTTAGGGGACAGAGGAACCTACGAGCAGTACTTC. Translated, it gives CASSLGDRGTYEQYF.

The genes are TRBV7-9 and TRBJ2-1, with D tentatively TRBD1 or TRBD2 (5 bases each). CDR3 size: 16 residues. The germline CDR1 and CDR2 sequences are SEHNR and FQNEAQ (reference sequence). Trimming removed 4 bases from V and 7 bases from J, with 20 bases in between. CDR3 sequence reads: CASSSHGDASSNEQFF. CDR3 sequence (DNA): TGTGCCAGCAGCTCCCACGGGGACGCCTCTAGTAATGAGCAGTTCTTC. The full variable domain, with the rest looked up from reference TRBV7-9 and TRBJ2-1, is DTGVSQNPRHKITKRGQNVTFRCDPISEHNRLYWYRQTLGQGPEFLTYFQNEAQLEKSRLLSDRFSAERPKGSFSTLEIQRTEQGDSAMYLCASSSHGDASSNEQFFGPGTRLTVL.